This T cell receptor beta chain was observed in a study of cytomegalovirus exposure and HLA in healthy donors. Study results and limitations: Later on, analysis showed that most CMV-associated TCR beta chains appeared to be HLA-restricted. A later analysis showed TCR association rates differing by HLA locus, peaking at DRB1 and lowest at HLA-C. V- and J-gene trimming of TCR beta was linked (in a later analysis) to a missense DCLRE1C variant.

The CDR3 consists of 14 residues. The germline V gene has CDR1 SGHTA and CDR2 FQGNSA. Trimming pared 2 bases from V and 3 bases from J, leaving 8 bases between. This clone was observed a single time. As yet, its antigen is unknown. Primers: 60 Vbeta forward and 13 Jbeta reverse. Original methodology: Per a later analysis, the number of unique TCR beta chains was approximately 73 million, of which some 9.9 million were shared. TCRdb keeps only in-frame clones here, not all; method: immunoSEQ multiplex PCR. V and J calls and clone size are those listed in that table; D and trimming were worked out from the DNA. The sample lists 130,000 to 150,000 clones, 70% to 85% occurring once.

The sample comprised PBMCs. V is TRBV7-2 and J is TRBJ1-5; no reliable D call. This clonotype was obtained from a woman aged 55-70 years in good health and CMV-seropositive. The CDR3 nucleotides read TGTGCCAGCAGCTTAAGAGGGATCAATCAGCCCCAGCATTTT. It is translated as CASSLRGINQPQHF.